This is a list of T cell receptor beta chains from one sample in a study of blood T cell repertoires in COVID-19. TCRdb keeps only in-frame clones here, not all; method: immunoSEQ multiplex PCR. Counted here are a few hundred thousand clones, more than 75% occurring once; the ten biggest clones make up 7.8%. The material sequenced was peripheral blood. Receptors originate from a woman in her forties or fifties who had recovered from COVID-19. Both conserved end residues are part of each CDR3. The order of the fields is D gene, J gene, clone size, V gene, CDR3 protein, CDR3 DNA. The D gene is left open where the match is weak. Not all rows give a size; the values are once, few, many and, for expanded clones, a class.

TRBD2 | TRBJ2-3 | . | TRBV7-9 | CASSLSPSGSADTQYF | TGTGCCAGCAGCTTATCCCCTAGCGGGAGCGCAGATACGCAGTATTTT
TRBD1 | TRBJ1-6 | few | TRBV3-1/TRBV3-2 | CASSRRQGANSPLHF | TGTGCCAGCAGCCGCAGACAGGGGGCGAATTCACCCCTCCACTTT
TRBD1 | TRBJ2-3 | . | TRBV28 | CASSLPLLESGQGASAQYF | TGTGCCAGCAGTTTACCCCTCCTCGAATCGGGACAGGGTGCGAGTGCGCAGTATTTT
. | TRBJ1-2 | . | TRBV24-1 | CATSEQTSYGYTF | TGTGCCACCAGTGAACAGACCAGCTATGGCTACACCTTC
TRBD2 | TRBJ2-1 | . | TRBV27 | CASSLGTSGANEQFF | TGTGCCAGCAGTCTAGGGACTAGCGGCGCCAATGAGCAGTTCTTC
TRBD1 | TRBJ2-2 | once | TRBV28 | CASSFAGTGATNTGELFF | TGTGCCAGCAGTTTCGCCGGGACAGGGGCTACGAACACCGGGGAGCTGTTTTTT
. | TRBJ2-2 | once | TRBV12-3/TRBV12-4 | CASSPVNTGELFF | TGTGCCAGCAGTCCAGTGAACACCGGGGAGCTGTTTTTT
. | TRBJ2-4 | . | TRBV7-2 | CASSPSGVSGDIQYF | TGTGCCAGCAGCCCCTCCGGGGTTTCCGGAGACATTCAGTACTTC
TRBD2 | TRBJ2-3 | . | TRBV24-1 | CATSRSHSGASTDTQYF | TGTGCCACCAGTCGGTCCCATAGCGGGGCTAGCACAGATACGCAGTATTTT
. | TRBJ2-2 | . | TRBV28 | CASSLYRGELFF | TGTGCCAGCAGTCTTTATCGGGGGGAGCTGTTTTTT
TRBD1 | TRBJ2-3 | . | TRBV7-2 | CASNRGLLNTQYF | TGTGCCAGCAACAGGGGGCTATTGAATACGCAGTATTTT
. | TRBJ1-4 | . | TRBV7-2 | CASSIQGYREKLFF | TGTGCCAGCAGCATCCAGGGTTATCGTGAAAAACTGTTTTTT
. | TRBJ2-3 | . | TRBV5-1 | CASSFEWDTSTDTQYF | TGCGCCAGCAGCTTCGAGTGGGACACTAGCACAGATACGCAGTATTTT
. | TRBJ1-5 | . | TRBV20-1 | CSAGGDQPQHF | TGCAGTGCTGGGGGGGATCAGCCCCAGCATTTT
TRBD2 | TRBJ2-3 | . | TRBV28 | CASCGSSTDTQYF | TGTGCCAGCTGCGGGAGTAGCACAGATACGCAGTATTTT
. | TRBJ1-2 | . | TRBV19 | CASSTMTVIDYGYTF | TGTGCCAGTAGTACGATGACAGTTATTGACTATGGCTACACCTTC
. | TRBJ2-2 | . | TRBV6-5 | CASSYNARTATGELFF | TGTGCCAGCAGTTACAATGCCAGGACAGCCACCGGGGAGCTGTTTTTT
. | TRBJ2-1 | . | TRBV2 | CASSAIVSVPEQFF | TGTGCCAGCAGTGCAATTGTTTCGGTCCCTGAGCAGTTCTTC
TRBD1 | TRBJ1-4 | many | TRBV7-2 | CATTQGTNEKLFF | TGTGCCACTACACAGGGGACGAATGAAAAACTGTTTTTT
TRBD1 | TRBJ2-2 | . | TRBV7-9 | CASRLAGTGGTGELFF | TGTGCCAGCAGATTAGCCGGGACAGGGGGCACCGGGGAGCTGTTTTTT
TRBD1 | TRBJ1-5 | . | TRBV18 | CASSPPGGQPQHF | TGTGCCAGCTCACCCCCAGGGGGTCAGCCCCAGCATTTT
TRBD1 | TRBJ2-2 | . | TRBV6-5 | CASTRTGHTGELFF | TGTGCCAGCACCCGGACAGGGCACACCGGGGAGCTGTTTTTT
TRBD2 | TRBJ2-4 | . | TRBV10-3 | CAISELLAGSKNIQYF | TGTGCCATCAGTGAACTACTAGCGGGATCCAAAAACATTCAGTACTTC
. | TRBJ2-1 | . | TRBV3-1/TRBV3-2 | CASSFLQGGFKFF | TGTGCCAGCAGCTTTCTGCAGGGGGGATTTAAGTTCTTC
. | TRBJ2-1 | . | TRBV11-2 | CASSLTGLNNEQFF | TGTGCCAGCAGCCTAACGGGACTTAACAATGAGCAGTTCTTC
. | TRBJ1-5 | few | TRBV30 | CAFGWGHNQPQHF | TGTGCCTTCGGGTGGGGACACAATCAGCCCCAGCATTTT
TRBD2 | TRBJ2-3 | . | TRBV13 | CASSLVAGGPPDTQYF | TGTGCCAGCAGCTTAGTAGCGGGGGGGCCCCCAGATACGCAGTATTTT
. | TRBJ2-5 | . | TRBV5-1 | CASSLVGGEETQYF | TGCGCCAGCAGCTTGGTAGGCGGGGAAGAGACCCAGTACTTC
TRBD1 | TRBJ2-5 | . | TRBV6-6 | CASSFARGRIETQYF | TGTGCCAGCAGTTTCGCCAGGGGGAGAATAGAGACCCAGTACTTC
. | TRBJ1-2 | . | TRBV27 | CASSPRPGDGYTF | TGTGCCAGCAGTCCCCGACCGGGGGATGGCTACACCTTC
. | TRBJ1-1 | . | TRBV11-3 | CASSAQQGEGRAFF | TGTGCCAGCAGCGCCCAACAGGGTGAGGGGCGAGCTTTCTTT
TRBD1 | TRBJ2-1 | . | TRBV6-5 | CASSLDREPYNEQFF | TGTGCCAGCAGCTTGGACAGGGAGCCCTACAATGAGCAGTTCTTC
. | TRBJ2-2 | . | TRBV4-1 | CASSQDSTGELFF | TGCGCCAGCAGCCAAGACAGTACCGGGGAGCTGTTTTTT
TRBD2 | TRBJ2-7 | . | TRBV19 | CASSISSGSPVSSYEQYF | TGTGCCAGTAGTATTTCTAGCGGGAGTCCCGTGAGCTCCTACGAGCAGTACTTC
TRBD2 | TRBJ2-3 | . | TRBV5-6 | CASRGTSLSGRTDTQYF | TGTGCCAGCCGCGGGACTAGCCTTTCGGGGCGCACAGATACGCAGTATTTT
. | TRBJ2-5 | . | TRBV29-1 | CSVDSHPTRRTETQYF | TGCAGCGTTGACTCCCACCCGACTAGGCGTACGGAGACCCAGTACTTC
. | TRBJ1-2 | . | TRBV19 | CASSHRVGMYGYTF | TGTGCCAGTAGCCACAGGGTGGGGATGTATGGCTACACCTTC
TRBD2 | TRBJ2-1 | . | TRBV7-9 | CASSSSGRTSSYNEQFF | TGTGCCAGCAGCTCTAGCGGGAGAACTAGCTCCTACAATGAGCAGTTCTTC
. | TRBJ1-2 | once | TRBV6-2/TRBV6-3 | CASSYSTGPINYGYTF | TGTGCCAGCAGTTACTCGACAGGCCCGATTAACTATGGCTACACCTTC
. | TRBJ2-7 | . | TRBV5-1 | CASSLAPRTGTYEQYF | TGCGCCAGCAGCTTGGCGCCAAGAACAGGGACCTACGAGCAGTACTTC
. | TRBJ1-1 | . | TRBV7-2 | CASSTNRDTEAFF | TGTGCCAGCAGCACCAACAGGGACACTGAAGCTTTCTTT